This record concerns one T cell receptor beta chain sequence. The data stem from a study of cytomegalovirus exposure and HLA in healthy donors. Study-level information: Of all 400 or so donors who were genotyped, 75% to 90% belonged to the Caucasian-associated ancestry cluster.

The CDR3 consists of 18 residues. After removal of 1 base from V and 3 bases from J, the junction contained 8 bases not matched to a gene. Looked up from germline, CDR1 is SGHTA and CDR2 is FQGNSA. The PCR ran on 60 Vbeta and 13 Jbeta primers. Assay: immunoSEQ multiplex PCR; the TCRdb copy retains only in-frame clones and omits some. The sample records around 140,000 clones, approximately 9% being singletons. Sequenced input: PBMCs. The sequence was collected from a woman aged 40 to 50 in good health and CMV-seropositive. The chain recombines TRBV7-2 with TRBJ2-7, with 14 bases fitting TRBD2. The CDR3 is CASSLGGLAGAGFYEQYF. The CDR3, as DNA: TGTGCCAGCAGCTTAGGGGGACTAGCGGGAGCAGGGTTCTACGAGCAGTACTTC.